This TCR beta chain was documented in a study of cytomegalovirus exposure and HLA in healthy donors (dated by TCRdb to about 2017). Notes on the research overall: In an earlier analysis of approximately 640 of the donors, less than 350 Gb of sequence data and some 100 million unique TCR beta sequences from roughly 200 million T cells were reported. In a later analysis, previously published TCR beta repertoires from 600 to 850 donors were re-analyzed and high-resolution HLA genotyping was added so that TCR occurrence patterns could be studied. Because of strong linkage in the cohort, four or five DR-DQ haplotypes were treated as single units for association and clustering. To predict cytomegalovirus infection status, the study brought together high-throughput TCR immunosequencing, statistical association of individual TCRs with disease status, and machine learning. The genetic ancestry cluster associated with self-reported Caucasian donors included 81% of the 350 to 500 genotyped donors. HLA typing included class I and class II loci at four-digit resolution. Across about 380 genotyped donors of the cohort, an average of 235,054 unique TCR beta nucleotide sequences per donor were sequenced, and approximately 17% of those sequences were non-productive. Typing coverage varied by locus: roughly 620-640 donors for A, B, C, DRB1 and DQB1; roughly 560 for DQA1; over 600 for DPA1; 450 to 480 for DPB1. Along with the approximately 700-subject first cohort, a separate validation cohort of 120 different subjects was used. A later genetic analysis took genome-wide SNP genotypes for 398 of the 666 donors and used that subset as a discovery cohort. The T cell repertoires of roughly 660 subjects were profiled by immunosequencing and related to cytomegalovirus serostatus. Donor age, sex, ethnicity and CMV serostatus were collected together with the repertoire data. An earlier analysis of more than 450 of the donors used high-throughput TCR beta sequencing to judge whether each TCR beta V gene segment behaved as functional or pseudogenic. In the later analysis, no new phenotypic data were used to find candidate immune exposures; instead, reliance was placed on TCR beta sequences and their occurrence across donors. The study aimed to test whether signatures of past pathogen exposure could be identified by cataloging public T cell receptors. About 280 gigabases of sequencing data and tens of millions of unique TCR sequences were included in an early release covering about 700 HLA-typed donors. Every repertoire in the discovery cohort had been generated on one and the same sequencing platform. Overall study outcomes, separate from this receptor: In a later analysis, HLA-associated TCR beta chains showed more clonal expansion and lower generation probabilities than non-associated chains that were equally common. The 87-base-pair reads could not distinguish some IMGT-functional V segments, including TRBV6-2 and TRBV6-3, so those segments were excluded. A later genetic analysis associated a missense DCLRE1C variant with V-gene and J-gene trimming of TCR beta chains, and an independent cohort replicated the association. Because HLA typing was missing for some donors at each locus, association tests included only the typed subset. Cytomegalovirus status was reported to be diagnosed by the classifier with high specificity and sensitivity in both the original and validation cohorts. The authors suggested that the approach could potentially be extended to other disease states and immunological phenotypes. A further reported finding was that TCR beta sequences accurately predicted the HLA-A and HLA-B alleles for most subjects in the first cohort. Immune exposure information for the cohort was limited to CMV serostatus. The study listed 164 TCR beta chains as associated with cytomegalovirus. In a later analysis, several top co-occurrence clusters were reported to appear linked to parvovirus B19, influenza, CMV and Epstein-Barr virus. A group of highly shared sequence variants was considered likely to be a technical artifact of the sequencing pipeline. In an earlier analysis of some 640 of the donors, most TCR beta V segments were observed in productive rearrangements about 87% or about 30% of the time, broadly matching IMGT annotations. A later analysis found that most CMV-associated TCR beta chains appeared HLA-restricted, with HLA associations seemingly driven largely by CMV exposure. In a later genetic analysis, fewer N-insertions in productive TCRs were reported among donors in an Asian-associated ancestry cluster than the roughly 700-donor mean. A later analysis found that TCR association rates varied across HLA loci, with DRB1 alleles showing the most associated TCRs and HLA-C alleles the fewest. Because counts were too low, roughly 18 rarely observed V segments, including chromosome 9 orphons, were left out of the earlier analysis of a few hundred of the donors. A few of the identified cytomegalovirus-associated TCR beta chains were confirmed in vitro to be specific for cytomegalovirus antigens. The presence/absence analyses assumed that sequencing depth was roughly uniform across donors, and that assumption may not be true. Most TCR sequences were observed very rarely across donors, whereas some public TCRs were present in many individuals. This cohort had only TCR beta chains sequenced, and the lack of alpha or paired-chain data limited which features could be detected. Linkage disequilibrium might explain the correlated functional status among segregating V segments, but an unknown experimental factor could not be ruled out. At a false discovery rate of 0.05, a later analysis linked under 20,000 TCR beta sequences to specific HLA alleles. Assigning TCR associations to individual alleles was difficult when HLA alleles, especially DR and DQ, strongly co-occurred.

Trimming takes 3 bases off V and 6 bases off J; junction bases not matched to a gene: 12. The CDR1 and CDR2 encoded by the germline V gene are KGHSH and LQKENI. From its cysteine to its phenylalanine, the CDR3 spans 17 amino acids. The DNA shown is the 51-base CDR3, in frame from base 1. The library relied on the immunoSEQ multiplex PCR assay. A mixture of 60 forward primers for TCR Vbeta segments and 13 reverse primers for TCR Jbeta segments was used in the multiplex PCR. Amplification of the CDR3 region of rearranged TCR beta genes was performed with a multiplex PCR assay on genomic DNA. Amplified TCR beta libraries were sequenced as 87-base-pair reads on the Illumina HiSeq System. The paper's processing steps were these. Across the 640 or so repertoires, a later analysis counted about 81 million unique TCR beta chains, roughly 11 million of which were shared by at least two donors. Raw reads were error-corrected and collapsed into unique sequences by a nearest-neighbor algorithm in which closely related sequences were merged to remove PCR and sequencing errors. V, D and J gene segments were assigned by aligning CDR3 sequences to IMGT reference sequences. For a sequence to be retained, a match of at least six nucleotides to both a V gene segment and a J gene segment was required. A rearrangement was called productive if the CDR3 had no stop codons and remained in frame with V and J, and every other rearrangement was called non-productive. Following IMGT convention, CDR3 was defined as the stretch from the second conserved V-encoded cysteine to the conserved J-encoded phenylalanine. In an earlier analysis of more than 550 of the donors, sequences lacking an unambiguous match to a single V gene segment were excluded. An earlier analysis of about 590 of the donors classified V segments as functional when productive rearrangements were above 56.7% and as segregating when the standard deviation between donors was above 5%. A statistical classification framework was built for diagnosing cytomegalovirus status from the catalog of TCR beta chain sequences. V and J gene assignment, in a later analysis, came from comparing TCR nucleotide sequences with IMGT/GENE-DB human TR gene sequences. The TCRdist pipeline was used in a later analysis to assign CDR3 sequences and most-parsimonious VDJ recombination scenarios. In a later analysis, every TCR beta chain was defined by the combination of its CDR3 amino acid sequence and its V-gene family, and reads without a unique V-gene family were dropped. To address suspected cross-contamination and a sequencing artifact, a later analysis removed over 500 highly shared, low-generation-probability nucleotide sequences. In a later analysis, a clonal expansion index for each public chain was calculated from normalized within-repertoire ranks of inferred template counts. A later analysis computed generation probabilities with a VDJ recombination model fitted to out-of-frame rearrangements, and checked the results against IGoR. A later analysis scored TCR-TCR, TCR-HLA and TCR-CMV co-occurrence with hypergeometric tests, applying a repertoire-size bias correction to TCR pairs. In a later analysis, false discovery rates were estimated by permuting HLA or CMV assignments 20 times. In a later analysis, co-occurring TCRs were grouped using DBSCAN, with TCRdist sequence similarity added in when clustering inside HLA-allele-positive subsets. Repertoires with fewer than 30,000 or more than 120,000 public chains, plus five repertoires with anomalous nucleotide sharing, were excluded from co-occurrence clustering. TCRdb provides this immuneACCESS table in a form limited to in-frame rearrangements. Some clones are lacking; in checked studies, under half of them reflect an unresolved V gene, and why the rest are absent is not known. V, J and clone size are those of that table, while D and trimming were read from the DNA. The sample contains about 160,000 clones, about 79% of them found a single time. Around 0.97% of the sample is taken by the ten largest.

In the case of this clone: Its cognate antigen has yet to be identified. No base qualities exist here, and no much larger clone lies one base off it.

The cohort comprised some 700 healthy bone marrow donors. Cohort members were all nominally healthy when sampled, although unrecorded immune exposures were likely present. The donor was CMV seropositive and was included in the group of 270 or so seropositive cohort members. Each donor provided a peripheral blood sample, and peripheral blood mononuclear cells were used for TCR beta sequencing. The Qiagen DNeasy Blood Extraction Kit was used to extract genomic DNA from the blood cell samples. The rearrangement joined TRBV18 to TRBJ2-2; 8 bases in the middle match TRBD1. This sequence was found in a woman in her 50s in good health and CMV-seropositive. Input material: PBMCs. For the CDR3, the sequence is CASSPTNVQGASGELFF. DNA sequence: TGTGCCAGCTCACCGACAAACGTGCAGGGGGCGTCCGGGGAGCTGTTTTTT.